These 18 T cell receptor beta chains came from one sample sequenced in a study of control samples from healthy donors and cancer patients. Sequenced by immunoSEQ multiplex PCR; TCRdb stores in-frame clones only, minus some. The table records about 150,000 clones, 94% of them present only once. What was sequenced was blood. The receptors stem from a woman between 18 and 30 years old in good health.

The rearrangement joins TRBV4-1 to TRBJ2-7, with a weak D call TRBD1 (5 bases). The CDR3 contains 17 residues. V was shortened by 0 bases and J by 3 bases, with 18 bases between the two germline ends. Germline values: CDR1 MGHRA, CDR2 YSYEKL. The DNA of the CDR3 is TGCGCCAGCAGCCAAGATCCCCGCTTGACAGTGCACTACGAGCAGTACTTC. The encoded protein is CASSQDPRLTVHYEQYF.

V gene TRBV5-1 combines with J gene TRBJ2-6; D unresolved. Germline V gene lookup returns CDR1 SGHRS and CDR2 YFSETQ. V was pared by 4 bases and J by 2 bases, with 13 bases between. The CDR3 spans 16 residues. CDR3 in DNA: TGCGCCAGCAGCGTGACTGGCGTGGCTGGGGCCAACGTCCTGACTTTC. Translation: CASSVTGVAGANVLTF.

J is TRBJ2-2 and V is TRBV7-2; 7 bases match TRBD1. With 3 bases clipped from V and 0 bases from J, the junction kept 1 base outside the gene matches. The CDR3 loop spans 15 amino acids. Germline V CDR1 and CDR2: SGHTA, FQGNSA. The CDR3 nucleotides read TGTGCCAGCAGCTTGGGACAGTCGAACACCGGGGAGCTGTTTTTT. Protein sequence: CASSLGQSNTGELFF. The full variable domain, its missing parts supplied by reference TRBV7-2 and TRBJ2-2, is GAGVSQSPSNKVTEKGKDVELRCDPISGHTALYWYRQSLGQGLEFLIYFQGNSAPDKSGLPSDRFSAERTGGSVSTLTIQRTQQEDSAVYLCASSLGQSNTGELFFGEGSRLTVL.

Regarding this clone: Other DNA sequences in this specimen translate into the identical CDR3. This chain joins TRBV7-6 and TRBJ1-4, with D perhaps matching TRBD1 (5 bases). The CDR3 extends over 16 amino acids. Trimming stripped 0 bases from V and 1 base from J, with 9 bases between. In germline, CDR1 is SGHVS, CDR2 FNYEAQ. CDR3 residues: CASSLALGETNEKLFF. The CDR3 DNA is TGTGCCAGCAGCTTAGCCCTAGGGGAAACTAATGAAAAACTGTTTTTT.

The CDR3 loop is CAISESVGNTEAFF. The CDR3 DNA reads TGTGCCATCAGTGAGTCTGTGGGAAACACTGAAGCTTTCTTT. The chain uses TRBV10-3 and TRBJ1-1; no clear D gene. V lost 0 bases and J lost 2, with 7 bases in between. Germline V gene sequence: CDR1 ENHRY, CDR2 SYGVKD. The CDR3 loop spans 14 amino acids.

Written as DNA, the CDR3 is TGTGCCAGCAGCCAAGGATGGACAGGGGGCTATGGCTACACCTTC. This translates into CASSQGWTGGYGYTF. The genes are TRBV5-8 and TRBJ1-2; 10 bases fit TRBD1. The length of the CDR3 is 15 residues. Per the germline V gene, CDR1 is SGHTS and CDR2 is YDEGEE. After removal of 4 bases from V and 4 bases from J, the junction contained 7 bases not matched to a gene.

This chain links TRBV18 with TRBJ1-1; 8 bases map to TRBD1. Germline loops: CDR1 KGHSH, CDR2 LQKENI. The CDR3 loop spans 15 amino acids. J was trimmed by 7 bases and V by 3 bases; bases with no gene match: 10. This CDR3 is CASSPIGQGGNEAFF. The CDR3 region has the DNA TGTGCCAGCTCACCCATTGGACAGGGCGGCAATGAAGCTTTCTTT.

The genes are TRBV10-1 and TRBJ2-3, with TRBD2 matching over 9 bases. Germline values: CDR1 WNHNN, CDR2 SYGVQD (reference sequence). Trimming removed 4 bases from V and 6 bases from J; junction bases left unmatched: 8. The CDR3 has 15 residues. The CDR3 reads CASSAATSGMDTQYF. Written as DNA, the CDR3 is TGCGCCAGCAGTGCAGCGACTAGCGGCATGGATACGCAGTATTTT.

The J gene is TRBJ1-5, the V gene TRBV28; 12 bases align to TRBD1. The V gene end was trimmed by 3 bases and the J gene end by 6 bases; junction bases not matched to a gene: 6. The germline V gene has CDR1 MDHEN and CDR2 SYDVKM. CDR3 size: 16 residues. For the CDR3, the DNA is TGTGCCAGCAGTTTTAGGGACAGGGGGCGCGGTCAGCCCCAGCATTTT. This encodes CASSFRDRGRGQPQHF.

V gene TRBV18 combines with J gene TRBJ1-5, with a weak D call TRBD1 (5 bases). Germline loops: CDR1 KGHSH, CDR2 LQKENI. V lost 3 bases, J lost 0 bases, and 12 bases lay in between. The CDR3 runs to 16 residues. The CDR3, as DNA: TGTGCCAGCTCACCCTCGACAGTTTATAGCAATCAGCCCCAGCATTTT. Encoded protein: CASSPSTVYSNQPQHF. Variable domain in full (rest from reference TRBV18 and TRBJ1-5): NAGVMQNPRHLVRRRGQEARLRCSPMKGHSHVYWYRQLPEEGLKFMVYLQKENIIDESGMPKERFSAEFPKEGPSILRIQQVVRGDSAAYFCASSPSTVYSNQPQHFGDGTRLSIL.

The chain carries TRBV5-6 and TRBJ2-2; 7 nucleotides align to TRBD1. The CDR3 covers 14 residues. The J segment lost 6 bases and the V segment lost 4 bases, leaving 6 bases of the junction unmatched. CDR1 SGHDT and CDR2 YYEEEE come from the germline V gene. CDR3 protein: CASSLSTGPGELFF. DNA for the CDR3: TGTGCCAGCAGCCTTTCGACAGGGCCCGGGGAGCTGTTTTTT.

V and J are TRBV5-5 and TRBJ1-4; D call uncertain. The germline V gene encodes CDR1 SGHKS and CDR2 YYEKEE (reference sequence). This CDR3 contains 14 residues. V lost 5 bases and J 4 bases, leaving 12 bases between the germline ends. The CDR3 spells CASSRWGNNEKLFF. The CDR3 DNA sequence: TGTGCCAGCAGTCGGTGGGGAAATAATGAAAAACTGTTTTTT.

This clone has only one observation. V and J are TRBV2 and TRBJ1-4; no firm D call. The germline V gene encodes CDR1 SNHLY and CDR2 FYNNEI. The CDR3 has 16 residues. The ends were cut back, 5 bases at V and 0 bases at J, with 13 bases in the middle. The CDR3 reads CASSFTYSATNEKLFF. The CDR3 coding sequence is TGTGCCAGCAGTTTCACATACAGCGCAACTAATGAAAAACTGTTTTTT.

The J gene is TRBJ1-2, the V gene TRBV7-2; 7 bases are shared with TRBD1. Germline V gives CDR1 SGHTA, CDR2 FQGNSA. The CDR3 sequence is 14 residues long. Trimming removed 5 bases from V and 8 bases from J; junction bases left unmatched: 11. CDR3: CASSLYRGGGGYTF. The CDR3 DNA reads as TGTGCCAGCAGCCTTTACAGGGGTGGCGGCGGCTACACCTTC.

The V and J genes are TRBV5-3 and TRBJ2-5; possibly TRBD2 for D (5 bases). TRBV5-3 is annotated as an ORF whose role is uncertain. Trimming shortened V by 3 bases and J by 4 bases, and 16 bases separated the two germline ends. The CDR3 is 15 residues long. CDR3 coding DNA: TGTGCCAGAAGCTGGGAAGCGGAACCACGAGAGACCCAGTACTTC. It codes for CARSWEAEPRETQYF.

The J gene is TRBJ1-2, the V gene TRBV5-1; 8 nucleotides line up with TRBD1. This CDR3 spans 12 amino acids. Looked up from germline, CDR1 is SGHRS and CDR2 is YFSETQ. Trimming cost V 4 bases and J 10 bases; bases outside gene matches: 6. CDR3 in amino acids: CASSIRDRSYTF. As DNA, the CDR3 is TGCGCCAGCAGCATAAGGGACAGGTCCTACACCTTC.

The gene calls are TRBV11-1 and TRBJ2-3; no definite D call. V was trimmed by 5 bases and J by 1 base, leaving 13 bases between them. CDR3 length: 15 amino acids. The germline V gene has CDR1 SGHAT and CDR2 FQDESV (reference sequence). The CDR3 here is CASSAPDSRTDTQYF. In DNA, the CDR3 is TGTGCCAGCAGCGCCCCCGATTCCCGCACAGATACGCAGTATTTT.

This clone was recorded once. The V gene is TRBV5-1, the J gene TRBJ1-2; TRBD1 matches 7 bases. Trimming removed 4 bases from V and 7 bases from J; junction bases left unmatched: 13. Germline V gene lookup returns CDR1 SGHRS and CDR2 YFSETQ. The CDR3 length is 15 residues. The CDR3 sequence: CASSPYRQGTGGYTF. The CDR3 nucleotides are TGCGCCAGCAGCCCTTACAGACAGGGAACGGGTGGCTACACCTTC.